The TCR beta chain under discussion was sequenced for a study of CD4+ T cells in melanoma (dated by TCRdb to the early 2020s). With regard to the full study: The study examined neoantigen-specific CD4+ T cells in human melanoma. Broad study findings and their caveats: The report described a correlation between neoantigen-specific CD4+ T cells and the function of CD8+ T cells, macrophages and B cells. Neoantigen-specific CD4+ T cells in melanoma were reported to show diverse differentiation states.

The receptor library was made with the immunoSEQ multiplex PCR assay. TCRdb stores this immuneACCESS table with in-frame sequences only. Part of the clones is absent; in the studies checked, under half of the shortfall reflects unresolved V genes, and no reason is known for the rest. This sample has some 150,000 clones in its table, and 80% to 95% of those were observed once. In total, the top ten clones hold less than 2% of the sample. From the cysteine through the phenylalanine, the CDR3 covers 19 amino acids. Just the 57-base CDR3 DNA is kept, in frame starting at base 1. Trimming leaves V shorter by 1 base and J shorter by 1 base, with the junction holding 9 bases beyond the gene matches. In the germline V gene (reference sequence), CDR1 corresponds to SGHNT and CDR2 to YYREEE. The donors were people with melanoma. As regards this clone: Its antigen is not yet known. No per-base quality is available; no much larger clone lies one base away.

Recombination linked TRBV5-4 to TRBJ2-1; 12 bases in between match TRBD2. This sequence was found in a human donor with melanoma. The CDR3 reads as follows: CASSLSSLAGGFSYNEQFF. The nucleotide sequence reads as follows: TGTGCCAGCAGCTTGAGCTCACTAGCGGGGGGATTTTCCTACAATGAGCAGTTCTTC.